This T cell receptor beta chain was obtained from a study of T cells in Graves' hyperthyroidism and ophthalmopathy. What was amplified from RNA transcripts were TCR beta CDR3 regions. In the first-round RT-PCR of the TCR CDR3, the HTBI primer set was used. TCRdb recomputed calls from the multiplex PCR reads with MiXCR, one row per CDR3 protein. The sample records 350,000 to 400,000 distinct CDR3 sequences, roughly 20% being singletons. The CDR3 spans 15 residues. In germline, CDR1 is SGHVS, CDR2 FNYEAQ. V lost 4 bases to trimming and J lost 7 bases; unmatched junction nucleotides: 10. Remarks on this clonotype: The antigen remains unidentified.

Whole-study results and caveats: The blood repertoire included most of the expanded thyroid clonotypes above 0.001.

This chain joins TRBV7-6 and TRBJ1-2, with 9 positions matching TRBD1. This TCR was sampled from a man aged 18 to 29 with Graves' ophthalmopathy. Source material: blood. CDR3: CASSSGGDRERGYTF. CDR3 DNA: TGTGCCAGCAGCTCTGGCGGGGACAGGGAACGTGGCTACACCTTC.